This TCR beta chain was obtained from a study of cytomegalovirus exposure and HLA in healthy donors. Assay: immunoSEQ multiplex PCR; the TCRdb copy retains only in-frame clones and omits some. The sample has about 150,000 clones; about 86% are singletons. J lost 2 bases, V lost 0 bases, and 4 bases had no gene match. Germline V gene data show CDR1 as LGHNA and CDR2 as YNFKEQ. This CDR3 contains 15 residues. This TCR derives from a man aged 18 to 29 in good health and CMV-seropositive. The source material was PBMCs. The chain carries TRBV4-2 and TRBJ2-7; 7 nucleotides match TRBD2. CDR3 bases: TGTGCCAGCAGCCAAGAGGCGGGAGTGACCTACGAGCAGTACTTC. This encodes CASSQEAGVTYEQYF.